This is a list of T cell receptor beta chains from one sample in a study of memory CD4+ T cells and cytomegalovirus serostatus. Profiling relied on immunoSEQ multiplex PCR, and the TCRdb table lists in-frame clones only, not all of them. The sample includes more than 45,000 clones, approximately 80% of them seen just once. Sequenced material: memory CD4+ T cells from blood. These receptors all stem from an adult in good health and CMV-seronegative. Each CDR3 is given with its conserved first and last residue. Each record gives: J gene, clone size, V gene, D gene, CDR3 DNA, CDR3 protein. A D gene is named only where the DNA matches it firmly. Expanded clones are given a class, and other clones once, few, many or no size at all.

>TRBJ2-2|-|TRBV25-1|-
TGTGCCAGCATTGGACAGAACACCGGGGAGCTGTTTTTT
CASIGQNTGELFF
>TRBJ2-7|-|TRBV6-1|-
TGTGCCAGCGGGTTAACCTACGAGCAGTACTTC
CASGLTYEQYF
>TRBJ1-2|-|TRBV30|-
TGTGCCTGGAGCCCCACCGCCAGGGGCTATGGCTACACCTTC
CAWSPTARGYGYTF
>TRBJ1-6|-|TRBV5-6|TRBD1
TGTGCCAGCAGCTTGGGACAGGGGGATTATAATTCACCCCTCCACTTT
CASSLGQGDYNSPLHF
>TRBJ2-1|-|TRBV13|TRBD1
TGTGCCAGCAGCTTCCGACAGGGGCTGAACAATGAGCAGTTCTTC
CASSFRQGLNNEQFF
>TRBJ1-6|-|TRBV5-4|TRBD1
TGTGCCAGCAGCTCTGCCATGGGACAGGGGGATTCACCCCTCCACTTT
CASSSAMGQGDSPLHF
>TRBJ2-3|-|TRBV6-5|TRBD1
TGTGCCAGCAGCCTCGGGACAGGGGGTACAGATACGCAGTATTTT
CASSLGTGGTDTQYF
>TRBJ2-7|-|TRBV5-4|-
TGTGCCAGCAGCACATCGAGGGGTCCGCGGTCCTACGAGCAGTACTTC
CASSTSRGPRSYEQYF
>TRBJ1-4|once|TRBV5-1|-
TGCGCCAGCAGTCGGGACGGACAAGCAACTAATGAAAAACTGTTTTTT
CASSRDGQATNEKLFF
>TRBJ2-3|-|TRBV27|-
TGTGCCAGCAGCCCAAAAAGTGGGCGGCTTAACATGGATACGCAGTATTTT
CASSPKSGRLNMDTQYF
>TRBJ2-5|-|TRBV7-9|TRBD2
TGTGCCAGCAGCCCCCTGGGACTACCAGTCCAAGAGACCCAGTACTTC
CASSPLGLPVQETQYF
>TRBJ2-7|few|TRBV5-1|-
TGCGCCAGCAGGCTTGGGATGGACTCCTACGAGCAGTACTTC
CASRLGMDSYEQYF
>TRBJ2-2|-|TRBV7-7|-
TGTGCTAGCAGCTTAGATAGGGCCAACACCGGGGAGCTGTTTTTT
CASSLDRANTGELFF
>TRBJ2-7|-|TRBV19|TRBD1
TGTGCCAGTGGCGAAAATCCGGGACAGGGAATATACGAGCAGTACTTC
CASGENPGQGIYEQYF
>TRBJ1-4|few|TRBV7-8|-
TGTGCCAGCAGCTCCGTGGGGAGTTCTTACGGTGAAAAACTGTTTTTT
CASSSVGSSYGEKLFF
>TRBJ2-1|-|TRBV4-1|-
TGCGCCAGCAGCCAAGCGTTTGGCGGGACGAGCTCCTACAATGAGCAGTTCTTC
CASSQAFGGTSSYNEQFF
>TRBJ1-1|-|TRBV28|-
TGTGCCAGCAGTTTAGGGGGTGCAGCAAGGGGCATGAACACTGAAGCTTTCTTT
CASSLGGAARGMNTEAFF